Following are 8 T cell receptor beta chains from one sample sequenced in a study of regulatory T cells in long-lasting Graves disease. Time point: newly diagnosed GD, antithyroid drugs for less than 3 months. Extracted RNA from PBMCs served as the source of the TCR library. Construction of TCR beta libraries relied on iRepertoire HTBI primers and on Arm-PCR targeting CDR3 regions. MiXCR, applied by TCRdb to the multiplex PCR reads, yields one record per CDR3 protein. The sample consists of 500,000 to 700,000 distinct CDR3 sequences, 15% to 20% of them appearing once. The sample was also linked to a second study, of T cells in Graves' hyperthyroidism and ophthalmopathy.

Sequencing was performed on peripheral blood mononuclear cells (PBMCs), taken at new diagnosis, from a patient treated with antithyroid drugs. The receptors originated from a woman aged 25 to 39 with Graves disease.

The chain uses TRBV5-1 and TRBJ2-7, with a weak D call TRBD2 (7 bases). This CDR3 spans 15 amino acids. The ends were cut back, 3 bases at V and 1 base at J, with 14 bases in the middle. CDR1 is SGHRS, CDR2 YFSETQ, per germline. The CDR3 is CASSWGGGASYEQYF. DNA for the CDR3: TGCGCCAGCAGCTGGGGGGGGGGCGCTTCCTACGAGCAGTACTTC.

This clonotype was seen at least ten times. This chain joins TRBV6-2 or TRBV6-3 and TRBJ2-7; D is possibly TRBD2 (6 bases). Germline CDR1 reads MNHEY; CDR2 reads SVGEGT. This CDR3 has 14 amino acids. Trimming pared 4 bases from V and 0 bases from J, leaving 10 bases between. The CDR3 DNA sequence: TGTGCCAGCAGTTTTGCGGGATCCTCCTACGAGCAGTACTTC. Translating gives CASSFAGSSYEQYF.

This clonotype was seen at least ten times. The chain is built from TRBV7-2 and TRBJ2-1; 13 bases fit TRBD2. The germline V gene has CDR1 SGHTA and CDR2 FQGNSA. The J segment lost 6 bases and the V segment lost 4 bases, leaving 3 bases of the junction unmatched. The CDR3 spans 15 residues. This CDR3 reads CASSYWTSGSNEQFF. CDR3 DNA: TGTGCCAGCAGCTACTGGACTAGCGGGAGCAATGAGCAGTTCTTC.

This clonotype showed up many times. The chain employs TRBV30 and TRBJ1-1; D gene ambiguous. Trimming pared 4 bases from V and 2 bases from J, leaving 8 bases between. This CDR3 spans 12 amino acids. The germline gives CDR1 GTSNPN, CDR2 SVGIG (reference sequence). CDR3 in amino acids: CAWIKANTEAFF. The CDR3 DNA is TGTGCCTGGATTAAGGCCAACACTGAAGCTTTCTTT.

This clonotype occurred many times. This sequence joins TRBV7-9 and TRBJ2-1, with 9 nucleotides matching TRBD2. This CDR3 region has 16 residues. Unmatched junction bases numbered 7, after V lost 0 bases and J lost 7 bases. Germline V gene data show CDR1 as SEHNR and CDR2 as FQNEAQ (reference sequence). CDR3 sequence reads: CASSLAIAGEGNEQFF. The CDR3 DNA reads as TGTGCCAGCAGCTTAGCCATAGCGGGAGAGGGGAATGAGCAGTTCTTC.

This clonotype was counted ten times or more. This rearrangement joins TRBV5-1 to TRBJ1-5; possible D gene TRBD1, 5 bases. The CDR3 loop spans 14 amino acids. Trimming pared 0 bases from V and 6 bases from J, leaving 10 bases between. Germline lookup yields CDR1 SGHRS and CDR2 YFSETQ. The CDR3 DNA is TGCGCCAGCAGCTTGGAAGGGACGCGTCAGCCCCAGCATTTT. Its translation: CASSLEGTRQPQHF.

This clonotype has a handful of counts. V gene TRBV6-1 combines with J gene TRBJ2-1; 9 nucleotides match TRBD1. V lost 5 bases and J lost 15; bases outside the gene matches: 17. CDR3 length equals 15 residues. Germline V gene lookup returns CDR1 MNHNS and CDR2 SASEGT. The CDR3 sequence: CASSLRGQGFPLSFF. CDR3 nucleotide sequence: TGTGCCAGCAGTCTCCGGGGACAGGGATTCCCTCTGTCGTTCTTC.

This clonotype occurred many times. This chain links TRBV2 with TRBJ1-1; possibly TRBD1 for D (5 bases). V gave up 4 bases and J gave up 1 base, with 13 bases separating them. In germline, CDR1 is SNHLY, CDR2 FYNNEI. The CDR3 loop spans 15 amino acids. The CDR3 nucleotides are TGTGCCAGCAGTGGGACCTTCGGGACGAACACTGAAGCTTTCTTT. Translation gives CASSGTFGTNTEAFF.